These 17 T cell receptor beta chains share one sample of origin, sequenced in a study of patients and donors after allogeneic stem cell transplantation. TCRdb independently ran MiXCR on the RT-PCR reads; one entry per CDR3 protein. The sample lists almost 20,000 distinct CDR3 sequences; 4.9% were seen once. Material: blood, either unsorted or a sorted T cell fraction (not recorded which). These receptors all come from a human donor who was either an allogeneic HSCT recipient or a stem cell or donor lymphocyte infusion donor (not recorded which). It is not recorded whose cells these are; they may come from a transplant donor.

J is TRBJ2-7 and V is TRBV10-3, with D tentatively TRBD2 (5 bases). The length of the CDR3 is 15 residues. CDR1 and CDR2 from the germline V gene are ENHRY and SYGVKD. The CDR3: CALSEAGVVSYEQYF. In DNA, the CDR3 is TGTGCTCTCAGCGAGGCGGGCGTAGTATCCTACGAGCAGTACTTC.

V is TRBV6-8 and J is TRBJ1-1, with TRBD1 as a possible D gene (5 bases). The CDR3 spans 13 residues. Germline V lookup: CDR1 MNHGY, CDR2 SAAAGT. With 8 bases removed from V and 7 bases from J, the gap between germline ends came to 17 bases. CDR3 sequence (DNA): TGTGCCAGCGCAAATGGTGGACACCGTGAAGCTTTCTTT. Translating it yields CASANGGHREAFF.

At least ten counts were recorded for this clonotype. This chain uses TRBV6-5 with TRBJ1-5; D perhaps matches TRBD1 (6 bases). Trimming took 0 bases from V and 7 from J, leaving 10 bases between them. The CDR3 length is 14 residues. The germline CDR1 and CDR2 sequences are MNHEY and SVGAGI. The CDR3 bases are TGTGCCAGCAGTTACTCGACAGGCCACCAGCCCCAGCATTTT. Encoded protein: CASSYSTGHQPQHF.

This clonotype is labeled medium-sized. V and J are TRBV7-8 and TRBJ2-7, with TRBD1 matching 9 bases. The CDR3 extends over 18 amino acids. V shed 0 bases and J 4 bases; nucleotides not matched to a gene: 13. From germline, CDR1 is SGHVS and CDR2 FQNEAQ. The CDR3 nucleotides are TGTGCCAGCAGCTTAGCTTCGCCGGGACAGGGTTCCGGTTACGAGCAGTACTTC. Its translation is CASSLASPGQGSGYEQYF. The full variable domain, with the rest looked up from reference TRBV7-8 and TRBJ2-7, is GAGVSQSPRYKVAKRGQDVALRCDPISGHVSLFWYQQALGQGPEFLTYFQNEAQLDKSGLPSDRFFAERPEGSVSTLKIQRTQQEDSAVYLCASSLASPGQGSGYEQYFGPGTRLTVT.

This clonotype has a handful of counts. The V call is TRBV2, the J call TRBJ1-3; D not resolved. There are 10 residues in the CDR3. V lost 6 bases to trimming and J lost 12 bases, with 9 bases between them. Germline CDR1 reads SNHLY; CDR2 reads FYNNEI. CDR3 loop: CASRIVNIYF. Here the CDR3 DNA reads TGTGCCAGCAGGATTGTCAACATATATTTT.

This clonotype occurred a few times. In DNA form, the CDR3 reads TGTGCCAGCAGCGGACAGGCGTACACCGGGGAGCTGTTTTTT. This gives the protein CASSGQAYTGELFF. This sequence joins TRBV7-2 and TRBJ2-2; 7 bases fit TRBD1. The CDR3 spans 14 residues. Germline values: CDR1 SGHTA, CDR2 FQGNSA. Germline trimming cut 5 bases from V and 3 bases from J; bases unmatched to any gene: 3.

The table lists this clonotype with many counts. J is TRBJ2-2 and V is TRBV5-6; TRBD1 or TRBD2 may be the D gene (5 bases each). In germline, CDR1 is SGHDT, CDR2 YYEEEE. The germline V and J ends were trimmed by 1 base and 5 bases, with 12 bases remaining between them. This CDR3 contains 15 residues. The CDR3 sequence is CASSLSWGMTGELFF. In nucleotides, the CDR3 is TGTGCCAGCAGCTTGTCTTGGGGGATGACCGGGGAGCTGTTTTTT.

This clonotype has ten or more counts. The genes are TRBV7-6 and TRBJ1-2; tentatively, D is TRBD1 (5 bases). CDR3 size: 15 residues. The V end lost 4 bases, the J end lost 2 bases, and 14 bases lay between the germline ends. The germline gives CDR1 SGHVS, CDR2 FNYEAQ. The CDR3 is CASSSVPGDNYGYTF. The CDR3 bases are TGTGCCAGCAGCTCCGTCCCGGGGGACAACTATGGCTACACCTTC. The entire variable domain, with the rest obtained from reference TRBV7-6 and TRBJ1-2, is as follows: GAGVSQSPRYKVTKRGQDVALRCDPISGHVSLYWYRQALGQGPEFLTYFNYEAQQDKSGLPNDRFSAERPEGSISTLTIQRTEQRDSAMYRCASSSVPGDNYGYTFGSGTRLTVV.

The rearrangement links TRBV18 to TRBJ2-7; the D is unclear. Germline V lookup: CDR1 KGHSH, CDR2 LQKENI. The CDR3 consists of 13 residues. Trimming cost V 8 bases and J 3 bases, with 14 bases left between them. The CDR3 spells CASRLTADYEQYF. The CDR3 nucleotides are TGTGCCAGCCGACTCACGGCGGACTACGAGCAGTACTTC.

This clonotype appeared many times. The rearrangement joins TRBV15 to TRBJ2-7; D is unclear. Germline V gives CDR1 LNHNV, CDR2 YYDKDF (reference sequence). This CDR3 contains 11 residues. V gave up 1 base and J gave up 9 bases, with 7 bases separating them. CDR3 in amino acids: CATSRGQMQYF. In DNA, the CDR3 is TGTGCCACCAGCAGAGGGCAGATGCAGTACTTC.

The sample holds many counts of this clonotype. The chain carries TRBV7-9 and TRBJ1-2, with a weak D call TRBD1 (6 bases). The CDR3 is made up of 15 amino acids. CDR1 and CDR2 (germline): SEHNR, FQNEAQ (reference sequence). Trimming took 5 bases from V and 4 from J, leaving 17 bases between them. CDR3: CASSTDSQPFYGYTF. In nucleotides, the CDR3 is TGTGCCAGCAGCACGGACAGCCAACCATTCTATGGCTACACCTTC.

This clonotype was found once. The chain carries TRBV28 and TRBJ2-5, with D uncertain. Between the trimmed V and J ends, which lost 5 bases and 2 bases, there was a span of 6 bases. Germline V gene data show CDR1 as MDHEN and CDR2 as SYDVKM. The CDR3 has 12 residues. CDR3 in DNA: TGTGCCAGCAGTGGGGTTCAAGAGACCCAGTACTTC. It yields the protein CASSGVQETQYF.

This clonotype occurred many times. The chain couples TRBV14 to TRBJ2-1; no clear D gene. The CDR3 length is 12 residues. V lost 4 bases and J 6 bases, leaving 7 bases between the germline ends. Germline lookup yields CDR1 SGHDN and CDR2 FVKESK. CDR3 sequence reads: CASSPSPNEQFF. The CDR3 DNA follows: TGTGCCAGCAGCCCCTCTCCCAATGAGCAGTTCTTC. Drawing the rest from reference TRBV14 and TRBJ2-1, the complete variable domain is EAGVTQFPSHSVIEKGQTVTLRCDPISGHDNLYWYRRVMGKEIKFLLHFVKESKQDESGMPNNRFLAERTGGTYSTLKVQPAELEDSGVYFCASSPSPNEQFFGPGTRLTVL.

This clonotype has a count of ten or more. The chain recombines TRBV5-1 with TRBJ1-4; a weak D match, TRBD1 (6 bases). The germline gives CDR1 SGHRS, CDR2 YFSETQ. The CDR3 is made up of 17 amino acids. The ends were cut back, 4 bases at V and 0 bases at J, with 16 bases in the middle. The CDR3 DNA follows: TGCGCCAGCAGCCTAGGGGGGGGGCCATCAACTAATGAAAAACTGTTTTTT. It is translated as CASSLGGGPSTNEKLFF.

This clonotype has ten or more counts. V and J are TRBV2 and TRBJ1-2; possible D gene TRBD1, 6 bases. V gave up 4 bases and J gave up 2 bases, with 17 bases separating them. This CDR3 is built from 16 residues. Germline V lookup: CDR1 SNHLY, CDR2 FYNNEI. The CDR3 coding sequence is TGTGCCAGCAGTGCACAACAGGGTTGGGGGAACTATGGCTACACCTTC. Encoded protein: CASSAQQGWGNYGYTF.

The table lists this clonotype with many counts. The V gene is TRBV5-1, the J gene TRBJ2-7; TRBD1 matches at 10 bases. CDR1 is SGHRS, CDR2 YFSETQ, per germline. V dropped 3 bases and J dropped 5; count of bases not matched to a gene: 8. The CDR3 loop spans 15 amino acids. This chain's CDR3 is CASSSGQGSVHEQYF. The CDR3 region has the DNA TGCGCCAGCAGCTCGGGACAGGGGTCGGTACACGAGCAGTACTTC.

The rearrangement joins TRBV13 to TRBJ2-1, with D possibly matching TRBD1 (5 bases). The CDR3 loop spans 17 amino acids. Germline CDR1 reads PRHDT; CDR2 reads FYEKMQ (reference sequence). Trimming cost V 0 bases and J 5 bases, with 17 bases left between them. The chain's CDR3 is CASSLGSGRWSDNEQFF. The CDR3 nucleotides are TGTGCCAGCAGCTTAGGTTCAGGGCGGTGGTCCGACAATGAGCAGTTCTTC. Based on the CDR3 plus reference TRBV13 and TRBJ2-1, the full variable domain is AAGVIQSPRHLIKEKRETATLKCYPIPRHDTVYWYQQGPGQDPQFLISFYEKMQSDKGSIPDRFSAQQFSDYHSELNMSSLELGDSALYFCASSLGSGRWSDNEQFFGPGTRLTVL.